This T cell receptor beta chain was retrieved from a study of blood T cell repertoires in COVID-19. Background on the study: Spain, Italy and the United States supplied samples that represented acute and convalescent COVID-19.

Recovery among Cohort 3 donors was established by two negative PCRs, clearance, or symptom resolution. The authors' processing: Quantification of nucleated cells was approximated via reference gene primer amplification. The method was immunoSEQ multiplex PCR; TCRdb's version includes in-frame clones alone and lacks a portion of them. The DNA was the basis for D and trimming; V, J and clone size are from that table. The sample records 350,000 to 550,000 clones, more than 80% being singletons. The V end was cut by 1 base, the J end by 0 bases, with 10 bases between. The CDR3 has 16 amino acids. Germline values: CDR1 SNHLY, CDR2 FYNNEI.

The receptor was derived from a man aged 25 to 40 who had recovered from COVID-19. The sequenced sample consisted of PBMCs or T cells enriched from blood (not recorded which). The chain uses TRBV2 and TRBJ2-1; D ambiguous. Here the CDR3 reads CASSEGSAYSYNEQFF. The DNA for the CDR3 is TGTGCCAGCAGTGAAGGAAGCGCCTACTCCTACAATGAGCAGTTCTTC.